Below are 2 T cell receptor beta chains sequenced from a single sample in a study of shared clonotypes between healthy human individuals. Positive CCR7 selection of CD45RO-negative cells yielded the naive CD8 cells, and terminally differentiated effector memory CD45RA+ cells were excluded. Libraries were prepared by immunoSEQ multiplex PCR; TCRdb keeps only in-frame clonotypes and omits some of them. This sample has about 2.2 million clones, with 80% to 95% found just once. Sequenced sample: naive CD8+ T cells from PBMCs. The receptors were gathered from a man aged 18-30 years in good health. Some clones in this sample may be carry-over from other donors' samples.

The sample holds one count of this clone. The chain is built from TRBV5-8 and TRBJ1-4, with D hard to call. Germline CDR1 and CDR2: SGHTS and YDEGEE. This CDR3 has 19 amino acids. V lost 3 bases, J lost 0 bases, and 21 bases lay in between. The CDR3 DNA follows: TGTGCCAGCAGCTCGCTGACACCTAACGGGGAAGCAACTAATGAAAAACTGTTTTTT. This gives the protein CASSSLTPNGEATNEKLFF.

The rearrangement links TRBV18 to TRBJ2-7; D is unresolved. The V gene's germline CDR1 is KGHSH and CDR2 LQKENI. The V and J ends lost 0 bases and 4 bases respectively, with 7 bases between them. The CDR3 consists of 13 residues. The CDR3 nucleotides read TGTGCCAGCTCACCACCTGGCGGTTACGAGCAGTACTTC. This sequence encodes CASSPPGGYEQYF.